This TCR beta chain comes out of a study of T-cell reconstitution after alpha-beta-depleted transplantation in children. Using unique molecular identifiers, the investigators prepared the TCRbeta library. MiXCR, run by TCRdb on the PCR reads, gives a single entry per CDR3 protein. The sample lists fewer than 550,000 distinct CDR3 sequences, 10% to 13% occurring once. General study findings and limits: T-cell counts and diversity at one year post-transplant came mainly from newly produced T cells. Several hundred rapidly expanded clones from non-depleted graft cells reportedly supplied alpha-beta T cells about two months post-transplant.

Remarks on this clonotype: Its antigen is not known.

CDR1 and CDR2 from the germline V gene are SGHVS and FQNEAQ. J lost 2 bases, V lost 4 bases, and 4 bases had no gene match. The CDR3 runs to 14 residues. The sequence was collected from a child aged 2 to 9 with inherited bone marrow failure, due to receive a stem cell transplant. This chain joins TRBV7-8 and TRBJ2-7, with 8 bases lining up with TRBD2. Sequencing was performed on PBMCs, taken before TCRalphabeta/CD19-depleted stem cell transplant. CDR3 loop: CASSYTSGPYEQYF. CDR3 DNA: TGTGCCAGCAGCTACACTAGCGGCCCCTACGAGCAGTACTTC.